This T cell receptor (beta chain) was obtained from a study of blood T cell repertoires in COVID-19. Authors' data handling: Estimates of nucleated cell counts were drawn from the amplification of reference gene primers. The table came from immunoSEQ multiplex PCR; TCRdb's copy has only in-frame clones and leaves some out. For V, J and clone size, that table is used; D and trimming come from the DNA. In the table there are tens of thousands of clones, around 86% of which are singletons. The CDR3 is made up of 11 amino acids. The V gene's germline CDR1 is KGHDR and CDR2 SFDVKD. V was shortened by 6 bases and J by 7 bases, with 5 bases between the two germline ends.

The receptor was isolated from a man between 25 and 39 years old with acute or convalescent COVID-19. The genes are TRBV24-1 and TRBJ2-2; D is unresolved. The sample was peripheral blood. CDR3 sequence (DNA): TGTGCCACCAGTCGCGTCGGGGAGCTGTTTTTT. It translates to CATSRVGELFF.